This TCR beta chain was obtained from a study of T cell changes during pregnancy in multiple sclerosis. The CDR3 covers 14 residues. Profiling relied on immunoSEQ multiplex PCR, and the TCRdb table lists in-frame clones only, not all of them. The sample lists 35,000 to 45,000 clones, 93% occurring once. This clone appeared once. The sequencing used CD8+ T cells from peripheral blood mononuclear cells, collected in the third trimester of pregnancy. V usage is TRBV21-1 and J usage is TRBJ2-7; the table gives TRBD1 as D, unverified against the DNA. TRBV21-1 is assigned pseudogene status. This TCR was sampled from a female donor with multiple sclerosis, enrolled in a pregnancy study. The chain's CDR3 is CASNITGGPYEQYF. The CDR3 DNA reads TGTGCCAGCAACATAACAGGGGGACCCTACGAGCAGTACTTC.